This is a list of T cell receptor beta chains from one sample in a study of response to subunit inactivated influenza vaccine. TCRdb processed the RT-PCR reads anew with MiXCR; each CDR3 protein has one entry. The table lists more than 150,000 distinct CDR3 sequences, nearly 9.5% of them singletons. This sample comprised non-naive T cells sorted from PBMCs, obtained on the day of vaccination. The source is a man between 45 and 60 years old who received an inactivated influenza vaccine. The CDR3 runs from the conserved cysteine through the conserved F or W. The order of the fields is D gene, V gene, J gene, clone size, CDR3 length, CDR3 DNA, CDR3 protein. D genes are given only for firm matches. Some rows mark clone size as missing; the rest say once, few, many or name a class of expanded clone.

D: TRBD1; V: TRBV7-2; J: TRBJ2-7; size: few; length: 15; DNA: TGTGCCAGCAGCTTAGCGTCGGACAGGTCCTACGAGCAGTACTTC; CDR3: CASSLASDRSYEQYF
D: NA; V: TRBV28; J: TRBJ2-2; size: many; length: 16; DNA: TGTGCCAGCAGCCCCGTCGGCAGGGGCCGATCCGGGGAGCTGTTTTTT; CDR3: CASSPVGRGRSGELFF
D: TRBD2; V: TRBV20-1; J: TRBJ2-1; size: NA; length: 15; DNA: TGCAGTGCTAGGGGTTATAGCGGGGGCAACAATGAGCAGTTCTTC; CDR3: CSARGYSGGNNEQFF
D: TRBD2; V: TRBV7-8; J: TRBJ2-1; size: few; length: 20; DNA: TGTGCCAGCAGCTCGCAGCGCCCTAGCGGGAGGGCTGGCTCCTACAATGAGCAGTTCTTC; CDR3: CASSSQRPSGRAGSYNEQFF
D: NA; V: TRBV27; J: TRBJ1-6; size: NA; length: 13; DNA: TGTGCCAGCAGTTTTAGGAGGGATTCACCCCTCCACTTT; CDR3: CASSFRRDSPLHF
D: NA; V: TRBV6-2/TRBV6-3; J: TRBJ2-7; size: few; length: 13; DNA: TGTGCCAGCAGTCTCCCGAGCGGTAACGAGCAGTACTTC; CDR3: CASSLPSGNEQYF
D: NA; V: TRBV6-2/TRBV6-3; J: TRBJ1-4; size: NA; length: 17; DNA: TGTGCCAGTCGTCGTGGGCTCCAAGGGGGTTCATGGGAAAAACTGTTTTTT; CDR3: CASRRGLQGGSWEKLFF
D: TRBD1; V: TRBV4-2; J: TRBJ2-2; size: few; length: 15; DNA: TGTGCCAGCAGCTACAGGGGGCAGGGCACCGGGGAGCTGTTTTTT; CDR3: CASSYRGQGTGELFF
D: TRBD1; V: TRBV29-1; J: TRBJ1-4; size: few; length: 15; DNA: TGCAGCGTTCTACCTACGGGACAGGTGAATGAAAAACTGTTTTTT; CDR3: CSVLPTGQVNEKLFF
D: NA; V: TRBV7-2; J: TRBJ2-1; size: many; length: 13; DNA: TGTGCCAGCAGCTTAGCCGTCTACAATGAGCAGTTCTTC; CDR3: CASSLAVYNEQFF
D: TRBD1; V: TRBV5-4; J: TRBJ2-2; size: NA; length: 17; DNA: TGTGCCAGCAGCTTAGATGGACAGGGGCGGAACACCGGGGAGCTGTTTTTT; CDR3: CASSLDGQGRNTGELFF
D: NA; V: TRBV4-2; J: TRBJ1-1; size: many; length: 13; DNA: TGTGCCAGCAGCCAAGCAAGGGAAAGGGTAGCTTTCTTT; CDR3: CASSQARERVAFF
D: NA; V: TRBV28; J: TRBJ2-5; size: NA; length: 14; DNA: TGTGCCAGCAGTTCTCAGGGGATCGGGGAGACCCAGTACTTC; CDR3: CASSSQGIGETQYF
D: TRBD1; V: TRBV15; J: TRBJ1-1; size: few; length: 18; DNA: TGTGCCACCAGCAGAGATCCCTCGACAGGGTCCTTGAACACTGAAGCTTTCTTT; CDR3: CATSRDPSTGSLNTEAFF
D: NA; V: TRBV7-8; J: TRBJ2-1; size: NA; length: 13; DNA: TGTGCCAGCAGCTTGTCTCGCCTGGATGAGCAGTTCTTC; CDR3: CASSLSRLDEQFF
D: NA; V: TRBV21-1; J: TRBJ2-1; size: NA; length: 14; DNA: TGTGCCAGCAGTGGACAGGGGAGTTACAATGAGCAGTTCTTC; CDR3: CASSGQGSYNEQFF
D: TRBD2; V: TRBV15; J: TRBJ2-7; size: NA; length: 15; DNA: TGTGCCACCAGCAGGGAGGCTAGCGGGGGCTACGAGCAGTACTTC; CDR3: CATSREASGGYEQYF
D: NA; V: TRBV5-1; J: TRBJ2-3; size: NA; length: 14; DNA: TGCGCCAGCAGCTTGGCCAAAGCATCAGATACGCAGTATTTT; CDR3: CASSLAKASDTQYF
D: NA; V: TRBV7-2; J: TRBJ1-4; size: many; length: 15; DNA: TGTGCCAGCAGCTTGGCGAACAGGATCAATGAAAAACTGTTTTTT; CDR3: CASSLANRINEKLFF
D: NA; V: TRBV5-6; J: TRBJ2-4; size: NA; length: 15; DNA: TGTGCCAGCAGCTTGCAGGGAGTAGCCAAAAACATTCAGTACTTC; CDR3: CASSLQGVAKNIQYF
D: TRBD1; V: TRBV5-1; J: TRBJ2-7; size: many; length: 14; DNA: TGCGCCAGCAGCGACCCCGACAGGGGACGCGAGCAGTACTTC; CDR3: CASSDPDRGREQYF
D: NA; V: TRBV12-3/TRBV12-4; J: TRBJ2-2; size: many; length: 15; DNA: TGTGCCAGTACGGGGGGCAGGGGCATCACCGGGGAGCTGTTTTTT; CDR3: CASTGGRGITGELFF
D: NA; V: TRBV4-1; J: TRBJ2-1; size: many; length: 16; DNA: TGCGCCAGCAGCCAGAGAACCGGGACACCGTACAATGAGCAGTTCTTC; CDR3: CASSQRTGTPYNEQFF
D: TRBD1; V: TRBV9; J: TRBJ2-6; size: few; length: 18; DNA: TGTGCCAGCAGCTTCACGGGACAGGGGGTCTCTGGGGCCAACGTCCTGACTTTC; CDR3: CASSFTGQGVSGANVLTF
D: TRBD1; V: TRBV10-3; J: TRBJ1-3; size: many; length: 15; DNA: TGTGCCATCATGGCAGGGGGCCTCTCTGGAAACACCATATATTTT; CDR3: CAIMAGGLSGNTIYF
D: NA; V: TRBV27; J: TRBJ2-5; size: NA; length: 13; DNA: TGTGCCAGCAGTTTAGGGGCCGGTGCGGCCCAGTACTTC; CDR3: CASSLGAGAAQYF
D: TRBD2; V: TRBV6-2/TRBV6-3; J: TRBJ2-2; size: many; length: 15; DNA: TGTGCCAGCAGTAGACTAGCTGCCGACACCGGGGAGCTGTTTTTT; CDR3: CASSRLAADTGELFF
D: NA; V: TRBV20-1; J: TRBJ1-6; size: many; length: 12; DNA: TGCAGTGCTAGAGGGGGGGGTTCACCCCTCCACTTT; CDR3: CSARGGGSPLHF
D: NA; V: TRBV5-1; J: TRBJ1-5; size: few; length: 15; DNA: TGCGCCAGCAGCTTGGAGGCAGGGGCGTATCAGCCCCAGCATTTT; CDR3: CASSLEAGAYQPQHF
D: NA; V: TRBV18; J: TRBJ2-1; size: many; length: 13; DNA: TGTGCCAGCTCACCAGGGGACAATCTTAGGCAGTTCTTC; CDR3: CASSPGDNLRQFF
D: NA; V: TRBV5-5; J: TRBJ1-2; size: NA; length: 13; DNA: TGTGCCAGCAGCTCGGAACAGGGACGCGGCTACACCTTC; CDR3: CASSSEQGRGYTF
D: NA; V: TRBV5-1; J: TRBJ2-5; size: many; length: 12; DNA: TGTGCCAGCAGCTTAGCCCAAGAGACCCAGTACTTC; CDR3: CASSLAQETQYF
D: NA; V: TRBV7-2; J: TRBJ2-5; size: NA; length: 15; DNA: TGTGCCAGCAGCTTAATCCCGGGGCCCCAAGAGACCCAGTACTTC; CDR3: CASSLIPGPQETQYF
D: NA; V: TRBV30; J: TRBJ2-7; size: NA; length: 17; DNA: TGTGCCTGGAGTGTGGGTTTTGGGGGTGGTGGCTCCTACGAGCAGTACTTC; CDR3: CAWSVGFGGGGSYEQYF
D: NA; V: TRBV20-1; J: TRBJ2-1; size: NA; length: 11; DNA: TGCAGTGCTAGCGGGTTGGCTGAGCAGTTCTTC; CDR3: CSASGLAEQFF
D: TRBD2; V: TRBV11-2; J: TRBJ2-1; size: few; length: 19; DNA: TGTGCCAGCAGCCCTTCCGGGACTAGCCGATCCACTTTCTACAATGAGCAGTTCTTC; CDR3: CASSPSGTSRSTFYNEQFF
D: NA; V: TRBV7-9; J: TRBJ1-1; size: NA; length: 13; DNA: TGTGCCAGCAGCTCTTACAGGAGGACTGAAGCTTTCTTT; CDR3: CASSSYRRTEAFF
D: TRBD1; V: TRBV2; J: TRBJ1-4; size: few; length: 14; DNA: TGTGCCACCCAGAGGGACAGGTTTAATGAAAAACTGTTTTTT; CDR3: CATQRDRFNEKLFF
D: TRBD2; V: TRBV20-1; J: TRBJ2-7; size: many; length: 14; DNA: TGCAGTGCTAGAGTGGCGGGAGGATTCTACGAGCAGTACTTC; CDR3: CSARVAGGFYEQYF
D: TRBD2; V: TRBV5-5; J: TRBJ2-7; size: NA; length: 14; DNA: TGTGCCAGCAGCTTGACGGGAGGGGCCTACGAGCAGTACTTC; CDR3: CASSLTGGAYEQYF
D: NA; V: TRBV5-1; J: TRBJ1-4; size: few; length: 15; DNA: TGCGCCAGCAGTGGGTCATTCAGGGTGGAGGAAAAACTGTTTTTT; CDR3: CASSGSFRVEEKLFF
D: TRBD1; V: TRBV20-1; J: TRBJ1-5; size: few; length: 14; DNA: TGCAGTGCCCCGGACAGGGGAGGTGGGCAGCCCCAGCATTTT; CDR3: CSAPDRGGGQPQHF
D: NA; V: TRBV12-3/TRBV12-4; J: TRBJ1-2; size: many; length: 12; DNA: TGTGCCAGCAGTAGACAGATCTATGGCTACACCTTC; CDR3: CASSRQIYGYTF
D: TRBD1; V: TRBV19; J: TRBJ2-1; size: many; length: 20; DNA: TGTGCCAGTAGTAGGGATCAGGGGGTGTTTGGAAGGACCAAAGTGGGAAAGCAGTTCTTC; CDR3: CASSRDQGVFGRTKVGKQFF
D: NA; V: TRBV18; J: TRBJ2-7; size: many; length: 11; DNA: TGTGCCAGCTCACCTGACTACGAGCAGTACTTC; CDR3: CASSPDYEQYF
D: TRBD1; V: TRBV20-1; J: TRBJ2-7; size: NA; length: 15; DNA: TGCAGTGCTACGTATGGCCGGGACAGAAGCTACGAGCAGTACTTC; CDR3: CSATYGRDRSYEQYF
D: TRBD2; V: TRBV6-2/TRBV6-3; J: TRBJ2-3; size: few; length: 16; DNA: TGTGCCAGCAGTAACGCAGCGGGGGGCCCCACAGATACGCAGTATTTT; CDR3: CASSNAAGGPTDTQYF
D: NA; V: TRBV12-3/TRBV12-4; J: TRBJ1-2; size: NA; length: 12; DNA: TGTGCCAGCACCTTGGATCTCTATGGCTACACCTTC; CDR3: CASTLDLYGYTF
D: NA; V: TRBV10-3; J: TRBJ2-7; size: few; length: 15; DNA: TGTGCCATCAGTGAAATCGGGGGAAGCTCCTACGAGCAGTACTTC; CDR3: CAISEIGGSSYEQYF
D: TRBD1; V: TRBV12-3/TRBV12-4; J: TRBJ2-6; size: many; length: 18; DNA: TGTGCCAGCAGTCCAGGGACAGGGTGGATGGAAGGGGCCAACGTCCTGACTTTC; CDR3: CASSPGTGWMEGANVLTF
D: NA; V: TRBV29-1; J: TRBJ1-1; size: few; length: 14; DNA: TGCAGCGTCGGAAGTAAGGACTGGGGAACTGAAGCTTTCTTT; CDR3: CSVGSKDWGTEAFF
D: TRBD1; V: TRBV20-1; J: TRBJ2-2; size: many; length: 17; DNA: TGCAGTGCTAGAGATCTAAGGACAGGGGGTAACACCGGGGAGCTGTTTTTT; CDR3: CSARDLRTGGNTGELFF